The 3 T cell receptor beta chains listed next were all sequenced from one sample in a study of cytomegalovirus exposure and HLA in healthy donors. The PCR made use of 60 Vbeta and 13 Jbeta primers. Method: immunoSEQ multiplex PCR; TCRdb's copy keeps in-frame clones and lacks some. The table shows around 150,000 clones, with approximately 77% occurring only once. The specimen sequenced was PBMCs. The receptors were sampled from a man aged 25 to 45 in good health and CMV-seronegative.

J is TRBJ2-7 and V is TRBV9; the match to TRBD2 covers 10 bases. V was clipped by 0 bases and J by 6 bases; unmatched bases: 9. CDR3 length: 16 residues. The V gene's germline CDR1 is SGDLS and CDR2 YYNGEE. The CDR3 bases are TGTGCCAGCAGCGTAGGGTCTAGCGGGAGAGGGGGCGAGCAGTACTTC. Translating it yields CASSVGSSGRGGEQYF. The full variable domain, completed using reference TRBV9 and TRBJ2-7, is DSGVTQTPKHLITATGQRVTLRCSPRSGDLSVYWYQQSLDQGLQFLIQYYNGEERAKGNILERFSAQQFPDLHSELNLSSLELGDSALYFCASSVGSSGRGGEQYFGPGTRLTVT.

The rearrangement joins TRBV28 to TRBJ2-2, with 12 positions matching TRBD2. The germline gives CDR1 MDHEN, CDR2 SYDVKM. V trimming: 8 bases; J trimming: 6 bases; junction bases outside the gene matches: 4. The CDR3 is made up of 14 amino acids. As DNA, the CDR3 is TGTGCCAGCGAGACTAGCGGGAGATCCGGGGAGCTGTTTTTT. Translated: CASETSGRSGELFF.

This sequence joins TRBV6-5 and TRBJ2-7; 8 bases align to TRBD1. Germline CDR1 MNHEY, CDR2 SVGAGI. The CDR3 extends over 15 amino acids. Trimming at V came to 6 bases and at J to 1 base, leaving 8 bases not matched to a gene. The CDR3 DNA follows: TGTGCCAGCAGGGCAAGTACAGGGGGGTCCTACGAGCAGTACTTC. Translation gives CASRASTGGSYEQYF.